The clone carrying this T cell receptor beta chain came up once. Time point here: pre-treatment baseline. This entry belongs to a study of blood T cell dynamics during melanoma immunotherapy. The assay was immunoSEQ multiplex PCR, and TCRdb's table has in-frame clones only and misses some. The data hold 15,000 to 20,000 clones, with around 83% observed a single time. CDR3 length equals 15 residues. Germline CDR1 SGHNT, CDR2 YYREEE (reference sequence). Trimming removed 0 bases from V and 2 bases from J, with 10 bases in between. The input for sequencing was blood, taken from a patient treated with checkpoint blockade. The chain uses TRBV5-4 and TRBJ2-3; D gene uncertain. The sequence derives from a human donor with melanoma. This CDR3 reads CASSLVGRPTDTQYF. The CDR3 nucleotides read TGTGCCAGCAGCTTGGTAGGGCGACCCACAGATACGCAGTATTTT.